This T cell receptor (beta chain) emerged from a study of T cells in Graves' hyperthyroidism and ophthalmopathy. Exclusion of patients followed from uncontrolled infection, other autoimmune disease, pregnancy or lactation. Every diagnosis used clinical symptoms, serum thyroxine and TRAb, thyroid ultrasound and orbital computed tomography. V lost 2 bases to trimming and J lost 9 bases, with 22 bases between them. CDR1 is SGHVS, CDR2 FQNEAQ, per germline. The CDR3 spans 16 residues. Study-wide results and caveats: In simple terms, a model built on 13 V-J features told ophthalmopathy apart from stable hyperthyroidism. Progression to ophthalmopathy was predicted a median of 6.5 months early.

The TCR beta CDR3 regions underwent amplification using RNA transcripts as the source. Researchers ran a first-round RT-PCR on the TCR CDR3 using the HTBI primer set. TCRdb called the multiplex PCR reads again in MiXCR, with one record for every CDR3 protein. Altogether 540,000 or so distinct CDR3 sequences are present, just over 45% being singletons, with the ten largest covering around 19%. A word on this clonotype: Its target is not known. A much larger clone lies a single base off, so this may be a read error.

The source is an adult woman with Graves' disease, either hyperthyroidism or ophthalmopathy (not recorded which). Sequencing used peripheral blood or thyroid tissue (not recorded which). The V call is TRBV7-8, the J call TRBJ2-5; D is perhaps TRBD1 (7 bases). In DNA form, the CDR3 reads TGTGCCAGCAGCTTATTGAGGGGGCGCTTTTGGGAGGCCCAGTACTTC. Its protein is CASSLLRGRFWEAQYF. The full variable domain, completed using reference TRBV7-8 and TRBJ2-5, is GAGVSQSPRYKVAKRGQDVALRCDPISGHVSLFWYQQALGQGPEFLTYFQNEAQLDKSGLPSDRFFAERPEGSVSTLKIQRTQQEDSAVYLCASSLLRGRFWEAQYFGPGTRLLVL.